This T cell receptor beta chain was recovered during a study of shared clonotypes between healthy human individuals. Notes on the study in general: In a handful of donors, approximately 5% of naive CD4 clonotypes appeared in common.

The repertoire was sequenced with immunoSEQ multiplex PCR; TCRdb's copy has only in-frame clones and lacks some. The table has more than 2 million clones, 90% to 95% seen once. Details on this clone: Its antigen is unidentified.

Study donors comprised healthy, HIV-negative adults devoid of recent acute infection or vaccination. Germline values: CDR1 MNHEY, CDR2 SVGAGI. The CDR3 length is 14 residues. Unmatched junction bases numbered 9, after V lost 6 bases and J lost 5 bases. The V gene is TRBV6-5, the J gene TRBJ1-2; 7 bases agree with TRBD1. Source material: naive CD4+ T cells sorted from blood. Subset given: CD45RA+ positively selected. The clonotype comes from a man aged 18 to 35 in good health. CDR3 sequence reads: CASSPDRTPYGYTF. The DNA for the CDR3 is TGTGCCAGCAGCCCGGACAGGACTCCGTATGGCTACACCTTC.